The 9 T cell receptor beta chains listed next were all sequenced from one sample in a study of blood T cell repertoires in COVID-19. The table came from immunoSEQ multiplex PCR; TCRdb's copy has only in-frame clones and leaves some out. The sample contains fewer than 350,000 clones, over 75% of which appear only once. The sequencing sample was made of peripheral blood. The receptor set was obtained from a woman in her twenties or thirties with COVID-19, enrolled during active disease.

The CDR3 region is CASSLAGPGELFF. For the CDR3, the DNA is TGCGCCAGCAGCTTGGCGGGTCCCGGGGAGCTGTTTTTT. This sequence joins TRBV5-1 and TRBJ2-2, with no clear D. The ends were cut back, 0 bases at V and 6 bases at J, with 6 bases in the middle. CDR1 SGHRS and CDR2 YFSETQ come from the germline V gene. The CDR3 has 13 amino acids.

The V gene is TRBV5-6, the J gene TRBJ2-5; 13 bases agree with TRBD2. CDR1 SGHDT and CDR2 YYEEEE come from the germline V gene. The CDR3 loop spans 16 amino acids. V gave up 3 bases and J gave up 5 bases; unmatched junction bases: 7. The CDR3 spells CASSSGTSGMTETQYF. The CDR3 nucleotides read TGTGCCAGCAGCTCCGGGACTAGCGGGATGACGGAGACCCAGTACTTC.

The chain joins TRBV5-1 to TRBJ1-2, with 9 nucleotides matching TRBD1. The germline gives CDR1 SGHRS, CDR2 YFSETQ. This CDR3 is 17 amino acids long. The ends lost 3 bases at V and 3 bases at J; junction bases unmatched: 12. The CDR3 loop is CASSSLWTGATYYGYTF. In nucleotides, the CDR3 is TGCGCCAGCAGCTCCCTTTGGACAGGGGCTACGTACTATGGCTACACCTTC.

Here the CDR3 reads CASSHSASETEAFF. Here the CDR3 DNA reads TGTGCCAGCAGCCATTCGGCCTCGGAGACTGAAGCTTTCTTT. J is TRBJ1-1 and V is TRBV7-2; D gene ambiguous. V was pared by 5 bases and J by 5 bases, with 15 bases between. Germline V gene sequence: CDR1 SGHTA, CDR2 FQGNSA. This CDR3 comprises 14 residues.

CDR3 nucleotide sequence: TGCGCCAGCAGCTTGGTGGGGGGACAGGGACAGCCCCAGCATTTT. This codes for CASSLVGGQGQPQHF. This chain uses TRBV5-1 with TRBJ1-5; 9 bases agree with TRBD1. Germline values: CDR1 SGHRS, CDR2 YFSETQ. The CDR3 spans 15 residues. V gave up 0 bases and J gave up 7 bases; unmatched junction bases: 5.

The CDR3 bases are TGTGCCAGCAGCCAAGTGTCCGGGGGAGACACTGAAGCTTTCTTT. Encoded protein: CASSQVSGGDTEAFF. The V gene is TRBV3-1 (or the pseudogene TRBV3-2), the J gene TRBJ1-1, with D perhaps TRBD1 (5 bases). The CDR3 totals 15 residues. CDR1 is LGHDT and CDR2 is YNNKEL in the germline V gene (reference sequence). V was trimmed by 1 base and J by 3 bases, leaving 12 bases between them.

The CDR3 is CASSISPGGHQPQHF. CDR3 sequence (DNA): TGTGCCAGTAGTATATCCCCCGGGGGTCATCAGCCCCAGCATTTT. The V call is TRBV19, the J call TRBJ1-5; possibly TRBD1 for D (5 bases). Looked up from germline, CDR1 is LNHDA and CDR2 is SQIVND (reference sequence). Trimming removed 2 bases from V and 5 bases from J, with 13 bases in between. The CDR3 has 15 amino acids.

The table lists this clone with a few counts. J is TRBJ2-1 and V is TRBV7-3, with 7 bases aligning to TRBD2. The germline V gene has CDR1 SGHTA and CDR2 FQGTGA. J was trimmed by 0 bases and V by 5 bases; bases with no gene match: 13. This CDR3 contains 18 residues. CDR3 coding DNA: TGTGCCAGCAGCCCCGCAGGAGCGCGGACTAGCTCCTACAATGAGCAGTTCTTC. It yields the protein CASSPAGARTSSYNEQFF.

The chain combines TRBV28 with TRBJ2-7; D is possibly TRBD1 (6 bases). V dropped 6 bases and J dropped 0 bases, with 9 bases sitting between them. CDR3 size: 13 residues. Germline V CDR1 and CDR2: MDHEN, SYDVKM. CDR3 nucleotides: TGTGCCAGCAGAAGACAGGCCTCCTACGAGCAGTACTTC. It encodes CASRRQASYEQYF. Complete variable domain (other parts from reference TRBV28 and TRBJ2-7): DVKVTQSSRYLVKRTGEKVFLECVQDMDHENMFWYRQDPGLGLRLIYFSYDVKMKEKGDIPEGYSVSREKKERFSLILESASTNQTSMYLCASRRQASYEQYFGPGTRLTVT.